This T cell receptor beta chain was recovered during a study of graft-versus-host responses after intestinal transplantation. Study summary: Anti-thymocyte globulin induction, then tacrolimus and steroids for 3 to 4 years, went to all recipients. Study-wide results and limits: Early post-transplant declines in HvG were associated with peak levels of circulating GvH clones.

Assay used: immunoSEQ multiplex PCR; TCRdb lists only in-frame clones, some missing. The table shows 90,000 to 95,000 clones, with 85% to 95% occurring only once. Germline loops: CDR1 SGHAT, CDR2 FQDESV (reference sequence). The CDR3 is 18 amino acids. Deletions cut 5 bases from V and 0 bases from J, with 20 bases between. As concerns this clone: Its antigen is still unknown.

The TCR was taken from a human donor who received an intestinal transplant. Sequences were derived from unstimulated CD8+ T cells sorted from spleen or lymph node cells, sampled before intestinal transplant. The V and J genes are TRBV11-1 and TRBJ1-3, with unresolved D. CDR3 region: CASSQWAGDFSSGNTIYF. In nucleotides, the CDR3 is TGTGCCAGCAGCCAGTGGGCAGGCGATTTTTCCTCTGGAAACACCATATATTTT.